These T cell receptor beta chains were read from a single sample in a study of T cell repertoires in cytomegalovirus infection. TCRdb reprocessed the reads with MiXCR, giving one entry per CDR3 protein. The sample has about 51,000 distinct CDR3 sequences; more than 15% are singletons. These receptors lack a known antigen. The sample consisted of CD8+ T cells from cultured PBMCs, taken from culture after CMV antigen stimulation. These receptors were taken from a human donor in good health (CMV status not recorded). Some clones in this sample may be carry-over from other donors' samples. The conserved cysteine and the conserved F or W are not part of the CDR3 here. A D gene is named only where the DNA matches it firmly.

j_gene: TRBJ2-2
d_gene: -
v_gene: TRBV7-6
CDR3aa: ASSLIPGTRELF

j_gene: TRBJ2-7
d_gene: -
v_gene: TRBV7-2
CDR3aa: ASSFTGSYYEQY

j_gene: TRBJ2-5
d_gene: TRBD1
v_gene: TRBV7-2
CDR3aa: ASSLANRDRAPQY

j_gene: TRBJ1-6
d_gene: TRBD1
v_gene: TRBV28
CDR3aa: ASKLRTGRVSPLH

j_gene: TRBJ2-3
d_gene: TRBD2
v_gene: TRBV2
CDR3aa: ASSVRGGSADTQY

j_gene: TRBJ2-7
d_gene: TRBD2
v_gene: TRBV20-1
CDR3aa: SARRLAGGSYEQY

j_gene: TRBJ2-5
d_gene: TRBD2
v_gene: TRBV12-3/TRBV12-4
CDR3aa: ASSYAPGLATQETQY

j_gene: TRBJ2-7
d_gene: TRBD2
v_gene: TRBV7-8
CDR3aa: ASSGSGGSYEQY

j_gene: TRBJ1-2
d_gene: -
v_gene: TRBV5-5
CDR3aa: ASRTIGYGYT

j_gene: TRBJ2-3
d_gene: TRBD2
v_gene: TRBV19
CDR3aa: ASTRTSGTDTQY

j_gene: TRBJ1-6
d_gene: TRBD1
v_gene: TRBV7-8
CDR3aa: ASSLDRDRGSYNSPLH

j_gene: TRBJ2-1
d_gene: -
v_gene: TRBV6-6
CDR3aa: DSSYSWDPPYNEQF

j_gene: TRBJ2-2
d_gene: TRBD1
v_gene: TRBV15
CDR3aa: ATSDPWDRNRVNTGELF

j_gene: TRBJ2-2
d_gene: TRBD1
v_gene: TRBV7-8
CDR3aa: ASSPRQGVGELF

j_gene: TRBJ2-3
d_gene: TRBD2
v_gene: TRBV28
CDR3aa: ASSPIAGGRTDTQY

j_gene: TRBJ1-3
d_gene: -
v_gene: TRBV28
CDR3aa: ASSPRGIGNTIY

j_gene: TRBJ1-2
d_gene: -
v_gene: TRBV11-2
CDR3aa: ASSLEGYGYT

j_gene: TRBJ2-7
d_gene: -
v_gene: TRBV7-8
CDR3aa: ASSLALGGVHYEQY

j_gene: TRBJ2-1
d_gene: -
v_gene: TRBV7-6
CDR3aa: ASSPGGRSYNEQF

j_gene: TRBJ2-1
d_gene: TRBD2
v_gene: TRBV28
CDR3aa: ASSATSGRPYNEQF

j_gene: TRBJ2-3
d_gene: -
v_gene: TRBV7-8
CDR3aa: ASSFGQASGWTDTQY

j_gene: TRBJ2-4
d_gene: -
v_gene: TRBV4-3
CDR3aa: ASSQGPGSDIQY

j_gene: TRBJ2-2
d_gene: -
v_gene: TRBV11-2
CDR3aa: ASSFSGAGELF

j_gene: TRBJ2-7
d_gene: TRBD1
v_gene: TRBV27
CDR3aa: ASTWTGSSYEQY

j_gene: TRBJ1-3
d_gene: -
v_gene: TRBV7-3
CDR3aa: ASSLTGTGNTIY

j_gene: TRBJ1-3
d_gene: -
v_gene: TRBV20-1
CDR3aa: SARARTAGNTIY

j_gene: TRBJ1-1
d_gene: TRBD1
v_gene: TRBV7-9
CDR3aa: ASSLEGQMNTEAF

j_gene: TRBJ2-1
d_gene: TRBD2
v_gene: TRBV4-1
CDR3aa: ASSQLGLAGVNEQF

j_gene: TRBJ2-1
d_gene: TRBD2
v_gene: TRBV14
CDR3aa: ASSQDPLRGLAVSYNEQF

j_gene: TRBJ2-7
d_gene: -
v_gene: TRBV29-1
CDR3aa: SVGPSRGSSYEQY

j_gene: TRBJ2-2
d_gene: -
v_gene: TRBV7-3
CDR3aa: ASSLIGTGNTGELF

j_gene: TRBJ2-3
d_gene: TRBD2
v_gene: TRBV20-1
CDR3aa: SARDYRTSGRGTDTQY

j_gene: TRBJ2-5
d_gene: TRBD2
v_gene: TRBV6-5
CDR3aa: ASSYAATSGRGETQY

j_gene: TRBJ1-5
d_gene: -
v_gene: TRBV7-2
CDR3aa: ASSLGGISQPQH

j_gene: TRBJ2-7
d_gene: -
v_gene: TRBV7-2
CDR3aa: ASSLGGVSYEQY

j_gene: TRBJ1-6
d_gene: -
v_gene: TRBV7-2
CDR3aa: ASSLGSYNSPLH

j_gene: TRBJ1-2
d_gene: TRBD1
v_gene: TRBV7-8
CDR3aa: ASSLAGQGRH

j_gene: TRBJ1-5
d_gene: -
v_gene: TRBV19
CDR3aa: ASSIGDANQPQH